This TCR beta chain comes out of a study of T cells in localized non-small cell lung cancer. Study-level results: Median about 56 top-100 tumor clones were shared with paired adjacent lung. Clonality peaked in uninvolved adjacent lung rather than tumor. Longer overall survival was seen with higher T cell density measured in blood.

Sequencing used immunoSEQ multiplex PCR; TCRdb keeps in-frame clones, though not all of them. The table has about 40,000 clones, approximately 86% seen once; the top ten hold around 6.4%. About this clone itself: What it recognizes is unknown.

The origin of this receptor is a man aged 40-75 years with stage I lung adenocarcinoma. The sequences come from peripheral blood, collected before any cancer treatment.

The CDR3 DNA follows: TGTGCCAGCAGTGGACACAGGGGGTCTAATGAAAAACTGTTTTTT. This sequence encodes CASSGHRGSNEKLFF. The rearrangement joins TRBV25-1 to TRBJ1-4, with 8 bases aligning to TRBD1. Germline CDR1 and CDR2: MGHDK and SYGVNS. The CDR3 is 15 amino acids. J was trimmed by 3 bases and V by 4 bases; bases with no gene match: 4.